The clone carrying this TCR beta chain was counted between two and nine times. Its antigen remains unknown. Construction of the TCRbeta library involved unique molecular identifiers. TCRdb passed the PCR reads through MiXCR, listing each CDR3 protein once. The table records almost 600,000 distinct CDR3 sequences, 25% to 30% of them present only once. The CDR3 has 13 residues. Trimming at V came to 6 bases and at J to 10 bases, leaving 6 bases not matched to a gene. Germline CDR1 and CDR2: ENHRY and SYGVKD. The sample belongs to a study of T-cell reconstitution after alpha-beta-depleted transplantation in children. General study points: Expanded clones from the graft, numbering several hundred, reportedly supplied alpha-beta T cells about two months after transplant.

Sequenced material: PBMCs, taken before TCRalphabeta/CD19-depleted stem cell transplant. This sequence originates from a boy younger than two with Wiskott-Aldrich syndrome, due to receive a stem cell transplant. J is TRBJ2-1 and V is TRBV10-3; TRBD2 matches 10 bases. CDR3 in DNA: TGTGCCATCAGAGGGACTAGCGTTGGGGAGCAGTTCTTC. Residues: CAIRGTSVGEQFF.